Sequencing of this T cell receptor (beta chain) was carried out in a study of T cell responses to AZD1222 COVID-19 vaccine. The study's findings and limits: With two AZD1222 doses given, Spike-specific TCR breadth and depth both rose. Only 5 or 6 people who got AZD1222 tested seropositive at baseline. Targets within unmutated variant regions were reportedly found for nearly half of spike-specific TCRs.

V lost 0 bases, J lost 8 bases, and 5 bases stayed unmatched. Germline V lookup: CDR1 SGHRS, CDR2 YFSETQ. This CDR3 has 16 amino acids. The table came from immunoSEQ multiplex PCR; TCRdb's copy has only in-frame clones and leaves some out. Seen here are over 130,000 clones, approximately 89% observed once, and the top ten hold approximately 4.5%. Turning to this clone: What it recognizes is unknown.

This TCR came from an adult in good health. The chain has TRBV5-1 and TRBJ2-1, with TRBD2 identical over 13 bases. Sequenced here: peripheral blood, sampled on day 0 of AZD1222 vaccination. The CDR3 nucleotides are TGCGCCAGCAGCTTGGGGACTAGCGGGAGAGGCTATGAGCAGTTCTTC. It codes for CASSLGTSGRGYEQFF.